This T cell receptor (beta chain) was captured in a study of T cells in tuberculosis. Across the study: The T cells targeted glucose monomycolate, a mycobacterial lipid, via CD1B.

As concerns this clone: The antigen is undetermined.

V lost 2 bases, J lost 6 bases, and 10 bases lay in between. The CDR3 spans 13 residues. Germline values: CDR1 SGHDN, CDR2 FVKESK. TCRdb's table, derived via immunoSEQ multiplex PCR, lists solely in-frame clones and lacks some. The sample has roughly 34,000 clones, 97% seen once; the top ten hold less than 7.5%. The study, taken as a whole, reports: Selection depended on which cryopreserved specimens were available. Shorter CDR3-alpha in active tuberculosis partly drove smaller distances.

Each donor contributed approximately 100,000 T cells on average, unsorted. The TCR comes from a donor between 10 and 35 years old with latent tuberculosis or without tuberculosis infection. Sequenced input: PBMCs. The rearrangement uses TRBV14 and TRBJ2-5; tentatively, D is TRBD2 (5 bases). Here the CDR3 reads CASSQQREQTQYF. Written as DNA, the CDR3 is TGTGCCAGCAGCCAACAGAGGGAACAGACCCAGTACTTC.